A single sample gave rise to the 26 T cell receptor beta chains below, sequenced in a study of CXCR3-negative and CXCR3-positive naive CD8 T cells. The libraries of TRB cDNA were constructed through 5' RACE using UMI labels. From the 5' RACE reads, TCRdb lists one entry per CDR3 protein and no DNA. In all, the sample yields over 45,000 distinct CDR3 sequences. Sequenced material: naive CXCR3- CD8+ T cells from blood. Described subset: CD45RO-CCR7+CD27+CD95- naive CD8+ T cells lacking CXCR3 (TNR3-). All receptors come from a human donor in good health. Some clones in this sample may be carry-over from other donors' samples.

The chain is built from TRBV7-9 and TRBJ2-1. This CDR3 contains 13 residues. CDR1 and CDR2 from the germline V gene are SEHNR and FQNEAQ (reference sequence). The CDR3 loop reads CASSHSSYNEQFF.

This rearrangement joins TRBV18 to TRBJ2-5. CDR1 is KGHSH and CDR2 is LQKENI in the germline V gene. This CDR3 contains 14 residues. The CDR3 loop is CASSHRDNQETQYF.

The V gene is TRBV27, the J gene TRBJ2-3; the TCRdb D gene call, TRBD1, has no DNA to confirm it. CDR1 and CDR2 from the germline V gene are MNHEY and SMNVEV (reference sequence). CDR3 length: 16 residues. CDR3 residues: CASSLSIRGNTDTQYF.

The chain has TRBV9 and TRBJ2-3. Germline CDR1 reads SGDLS; CDR2 reads YYNGEE. The CDR3 has 15 residues. The CDR3 reads CASSEGITSTDTQYF.

This chain links TRBV3-1 with TRBJ2-1; with no DNA, the TCRdb D assignment of TRBD1 cannot be verified. Germline V gene sequence: CDR1 LGHDT, CDR2 YNNKEL (reference sequence). The CDR3 sequence is 15 residues long. This chain's CDR3 is CASSQGAGAYNEQFF.

The chain employs TRBV29-1 and TRBJ2-3; TCRdb's D call, TRBD2, is unchecked because there is no DNA. The CDR3 is 14 residues long. Germline V gene sequence: CDR1 SQVTM, CDR2 ANQGSEA. CDR3 loop: CSVEGGGAVDTQYF.

The chain joins TRBV5-1 to TRBJ2-6; the TRBD1 assignment by TCRdb is unverifiable without DNA. The length of the CDR3 is 18 residues. The germline V gene has CDR1 SGHRS and CDR2 YFSETQ. The CDR3 spells CASSLAGTEAAWANVLTF.

The chain joins TRBV7-2 to TRBJ2-7. CDR3 length: 16 amino acids. Germline CDR1 and CDR2: SGHTA and FQGNSA. CDR3 sequence: CASSLALGGSSYEQYF.

This sequence joins TRBV18 and TRBJ1-6. Germline CDR1 KGHSH, CDR2 LQKENI. CDR3 length equals 17 residues. The CDR3 here is CASSLAGISSYNSPLHF.

The J gene is TRBJ2-1, the V gene TRBV15. This CDR3 contains 12 residues. From germline, CDR1 is LNHNV and CDR2 YYDKDF (reference sequence). CDR3 residues: CATSRYTNEQFF. The entire variable domain, with the rest obtained from reference TRBV15 and TRBJ2-1, is as follows: DAMVIQNPRYQVTQFGKPVTLSCSQTLNHNVMYWYQQKSSQAPKLLFHYYDKDFNNEADTPDNFQSRRPNTSFCFLDIRSPGLGDTAMYLCATSRYTNEQFFGPGTRLTVL.

The genes are TRBV20-1 and TRBJ2-4; without DNA, the TCRdb call of TRBD2 cannot be checked. The germline CDR1 and CDR2 sequences are DFQATT and SNEGSKA (reference sequence). The CDR3 runs 21 residues. CDR3 residues: CSARIPLWTSGSRTAKNIQYF.

The J gene is TRBJ1-3, the V gene TRBV14. This CDR3 comprises 16 residues. CDR1 SGHDN and CDR2 FVKESK come from the germline V gene. The CDR3 spells CASSQDYRTSGNTIYF.

The rearrangement uses TRBV15 and TRBJ2-1; TCRdb lists TRBD1, though no DNA is available to test this call. The CDR3 length is 18 residues. Germline CDR1 is LNHNV and CDR2 is YYDKDF (reference sequence). The CDR3: CATSSPGGNGGAYNEQFF.

The V gene is TRBV7-6, the J gene TRBJ2-2; lacking DNA, the TRBD1 call made by TCRdb goes unchecked. Germline CDR1 is SGHVS and CDR2 is FNYEAQ. The CDR3 covers 19 residues. This chain's CDR3 is CASSLAIQGGSANTGELFF.

This sequence joins TRBV29-1 and TRBJ2-7; the D call from TCRdb, TRBD1, cannot be confirmed without DNA. Looked up from germline, CDR1 is SQVTM and CDR2 is ANQGSEA. The CDR3 consists of 13 residues. The CDR3 spells CSVIGTGGLEQYF.

The chain combines TRBV3-1 with TRBJ1-1; the TCRdb D gene call, TRBD1, has no DNA to confirm it. Germline loops: CDR1 LGHDT, CDR2 YNNKEL (reference sequence). This CDR3 is built from 14 residues. The CDR3 reads CASSQGTGDFEAFF.

The genes are TRBV10-3 and TRBJ2-1; without DNA, the TCRdb call of TRBD2 cannot be checked. There are 17 residues in the CDR3. Germline lookup yields CDR1 ENHRY and CDR2 SYGVKD. CDR3: CAISEDSGGLSYNEQFF.

The chain employs TRBV4-3 and TRBJ2-3; no DNA is available, so the TRBD1 call from TCRdb remains unchecked. Germline V gene lookup returns CDR1 LGHNA and CDR2 YSLEER. The CDR3 covers 21 residues. CDR3: CASSQEDDRRMDHWHTDTQYF.

This chain joins TRBV5-1 and TRBJ1-1; TCRdb reports TRBD1, a call that lacks DNA to check it against. Germline CDR1 and CDR2: SGHRS and YFSETQ. CDR3 size: 15 residues. CDR3 sequence: CASSDGRGRITEAFF. The full variable domain, its missing parts supplied by reference TRBV5-1 and TRBJ1-1, is KAGVTQTPRYLIKTRGQQVTLSCSPISGHRSVSWYQQTPGQGLQFLFEYFSETQRNKGNFPGRFSGRQFSNSRSEMNVSTLELGDSALYLCASSDGRGRITEAFFGQGTRLTVV.

The genes are TRBV4-1 and TRBJ2-2; lacking DNA, the TRBD1 call made by TCRdb goes unchecked. Germline loops: CDR1 MGHRA, CDR2 YSYEKL. The CDR3 is 14 amino acids. The CDR3: CASSQTGGWGELFF.

This chain connects TRBV7-9 to TRBJ2-5. The CDR3 length is 13 residues. Germline lookup yields CDR1 SEHNR and CDR2 FQNEAQ (reference sequence). CDR3 amino acids: CASSSDGQETQYF.

The J gene is TRBJ2-5, the V gene TRBV9. Germline V gene sequence: CDR1 SGDLS, CDR2 YYNGEE. CDR3 length: 14 residues. CDR3 sequence reads: CASSVAGRKETQYF.

This chain links TRBV9 with TRBJ2-1; TCRdb selects TRBD2, and the lack of DNA leaves this call unchecked. CDR3 size: 21 residues. CDR1 SGDLS and CDR2 YYNGEE come from the germline V gene. CDR3 in amino acids: CASSPNPPKYRSGTGLNEQFF. Combining the CDR3 with reference TRBV9 and TRBJ2-1 gives the whole variable domain DSGVTQTPKHLITATGQRVTLRCSPRSGDLSVYWYQQSLDQGLQFLIQYYNGEERAKGNILERFSAQQFPDLHSELNLSSLELGDSALYFCASSPNPPKYRSGTGLNEQFFGPGTRLTVL.

The V gene is TRBV7-9, the J gene TRBJ2-3; TCRdb calls TRBD1, which cannot be checked without DNA. Germline CDR1 is SEHNR and CDR2 is FQNEAQ (reference sequence). The CDR3 extends over 13 amino acids. Here the CDR3 reads CASTGGSTDTQYF.

The J gene is TRBJ1-1, the V gene TRBV6-4; TCRdb returns TRBD1, unconfirmable since there is no DNA. CDR1 is MRHNA and CDR2 is SNTAGT in the germline V gene. This CDR3 is 11 amino acids long. CDR3 in amino acids: CASSDGTGPFF.

The rearrangement joins TRBV4-2 to TRBJ2-1; TCRdb picks TRBD2, but there is no DNA to check that call. This CDR3 has 15 amino acids. The germline gives CDR1 LGHNA, CDR2 YNFKEQ. The CDR3 sequence: CASSQMDGTYNEQFF.